A single sample is the source of the 28 T cell receptor beta chains below, sequenced in a study of cytomegalovirus exposure and HLA in healthy donors. In the PCR, 60 Vbeta and 13 Jbeta primers were used. Sequencing used immunoSEQ multiplex PCR; TCRdb keeps in-frame clones, though not all of them. Of 150,000 to 200,000 clones in the sample, approximately 80% are singletons; the top ten hold about 9.7%. Sequencing was done on a sample of PBMCs. These receptors all come from a man younger than 30 in good health and CMV-seropositive.

CDR3 residues: CASSSGTAQETQYF. The CDR3 bases are TGTGCCAGCAGCTCCGGGACAGCTCAAGAGACCCAGTACTTC. The V call is TRBV7-9, the J call TRBJ2-5; 7 nucleotides align to TRBD1. The CDR3 is 14 amino acids. V lost 4 bases and J lost 2; bases outside the gene matches: 4. Germline V gene sequence: CDR1 SEHNR, CDR2 FQNEAQ (reference sequence).

On this clone: The conserved final phenylalanine or tryptophan is absent from the CDR3, which likely points to a read error. The V call is TRBV4-1, the J call TRBJ1-6; D may be TRBD1 (5 bases). This CDR3 is built from 17 residues. In germline, CDR1 is MGHRA, CDR2 YSYEKL. V was trimmed by 1 base and J by 10 bases, leaving 20 bases between them. Here the CDR3 reads CASSQVASGVLKSPLHL. For the CDR3, the DNA is TGCGCCAGCAGCCAAGTTGCGTCGGGGGTGTTAAAGTCACCCCTCCACCTT.

Remarks on this clone: Because the CDR3 is missing its conserved closing phenylalanine or tryptophan, this is likely a read error. The chain recombines TRBV5-8 with TRBJ1-6; D is perhaps TRBD1 (5 bases). The CDR3 is 16 amino acids. V lost 2 bases and J 10 bases, leaving 19 bases between the germline ends. Germline assignment: CDR1 SGHTS and CDR2 YDEGEE. In DNA form, the CDR3 reads TGTGCCAGCAGCTTCAGTCGGGGGGTAGTAGAATCACCCCTCCACCTT. Translating it yields CASSFSRGVVESPLHL.

J is TRBJ1-3 and V is TRBV7-9; D is perhaps TRBD1 (5 bases). From germline, CDR1 is SEHNR and CDR2 FQNEAQ (reference sequence). This CDR3 spans 18 amino acids. V was shortened by 2 bases and J by 0 bases, with 17 bases between the two germline ends. CDR3 DNA: TGTGCCAGCAGCTTACAGTGGGGGGACCTAAACTCTGGAAACACCATATATTTT. Protein sequence: CASSLQWGDLNSGNTIYF. The full variable domain, with the rest looked up from reference TRBV7-9 and TRBJ1-3, is DTGVSQNPRHKITKRGQNVTFRCDPISEHNRLYWYRQTLGQGPEFLTYFQNEAQLEKSRLLSDRFSAERPKGSFSTLEIQRTEQGDSAMYLCASSLQWGDLNSGNTIYFGEGSWLTVV.

The chain uses TRBV5-1 and TRBJ2-3; 7 nucleotides align to TRBD1. Germline V lookup: CDR1 SGHRS, CDR2 YFSETQ. The CDR3 sequence is 16 residues long. The V segment lost 0 bases and the J segment 0 bases; nucleotides outside the gene matches: 4. The CDR3 sequence: CASSLGDRRSTDTQYF. DNA of the CDR3: TGCGCCAGCAGCTTGGGGGACAGACGTAGCACAGATACGCAGTATTTT. Drawing the rest from reference TRBV5-1 and TRBJ2-3, the complete variable domain is KAGVTQTPRYLIKTRGQQVTLSCSPISGHRSVSWYQQTPGQGLQFLFEYFSETQRNKGNFPGRFSGRQFSNSRSEMNVSTLELGDSALYLCASSLGDRRSTDTQYFGPGTRLTVL.

The rearrangement uses TRBV10-3 and TRBJ2-1, with 10 bases lining up with TRBD1. Losses at the gene ends were 9 bases for V and 9 bases for J; bases not matched to a gene: 8. This CDR3 is 13 amino acids long. Germline CDR1 and CDR2: ENHRY and SYGVKD. The CDR3 region is CAILGQGGGEQFF. For the CDR3, the DNA is TGTGCCATTCTTGGACAGGGGGGTGGTGAGCAGTTCTTC.

This chain uses TRBV6-5 with TRBJ2-1, with D perhaps TRBD2 (5 bases). The germline CDR1 and CDR2 sequences are MNHEY and SVGAGI. The ends were cut back, 0 bases at V and 9 bases at J, with 9 bases in the middle. The CDR3 length is 13 residues. CDR3 sequence reads: CASSYSSEGEQFF. CDR3 nucleotides: TGTGCCAGCAGTTACTCGAGTGAGGGTGAGCAGTTCTTC.

The genes are TRBV9 and TRBJ2-1; 8 nucleotides match TRBD2. V was pared by 4 bases and J by 8 bases, with 11 bases of the junction left unmatched. CDR1 and CDR2 (germline): SGDLS, YYNGEE. The CDR3 covers 15 residues. CDR3 residues: CASSPRTSKYDEQFF. The CDR3 DNA follows: TGTGCCAGCAGCCCTCGGACTAGCAAGTACGATGAGCAGTTCTTC.

This clone was detected only once. Here the CDR3 reads CASSPLAGGETQYF. As DNA, the CDR3 is TGCGCCAGCAGCCCCCTAGCGGGGGGAGAGACCCAGTACTTC. The chain couples TRBV4-1 to TRBJ2-5, with 11 positions matching TRBD2. Trimming removed 4 bases from V and 4 bases from J; junction bases left unmatched: 2. CDR1 is MGHRA, CDR2 YSYEKL, per germline. The CDR3 runs 14 residues.

The chain combines TRBV6-1 with TRBJ1-1; 7 positions match TRBD1. The V segment lost 2 bases and the J segment 1 base; nucleotides outside the gene matches: 4. This CDR3 has 15 residues. The germline gives CDR1 MNHNS, CDR2 SASEGT. The CDR3 reads CASSERTGRNTEAFF. In nucleotides, the CDR3 is TGTGCCAGCAGTGAAAGGACAGGCCGGAACACTGAAGCTTTCTTT.

The chain joins TRBV5-8 to TRBJ1-1; D not resolved. The CDR3 consists of 13 residues. Trimming pared 1 base from V and 5 bases from J, leaving 9 bases between. Germline values: CDR1 SGHTS, CDR2 YDEGEE. Here the CDR3 DNA reads TGTGCCAGCAGCTTGAGCTTGTGGACTGAAGCTTTCTTT. As protein: CASSLSLWTEAFF.

CDR3 bases: TGTGCCAGCAGCCCCCGACGGAGCACTGAAGCTTTCTTT. It specifies CASSPRRSTEAFF. The chain couples TRBV11-1 to TRBJ1-1; D gene unclear. CDR1 and CDR2 (germline): SGHAT, FQDESV (reference sequence). V lost 5 bases, J lost 4 bases, and 11 bases lay in between. This CDR3 has 13 residues.

Notes on this clone: In the same sample, other DNA sequences code for this CDR3. The V and J genes are TRBV29-1 and TRBJ1-4, with TRBD1 matching over 11 bases. Germline V gene lookup returns CDR1 SQVTM and CDR2 ANQGSEA. V dropped 7 bases and J dropped 7; count of bases not matched to a gene: 2. The CDR3 totals 12 residues. CDR3 DNA sequence: TGCAGCGCCGGGACAGGGGGTGAAAAACTGTTTTTT. It translates to CSAGTGGEKLFF.

The rearrangement joins TRBV4-3 to TRBJ1-2; D ambiguous. The germline V gene has CDR1 LGHNA and CDR2 YSLEER. V dropped 0 bases and J dropped 3 bases, with 11 bases sitting between them. The CDR3 contains 15 residues. The CDR3 DNA reads TGCGCCAGCAGCCAAGATCGGAGAGGTTACTATGGCTACACCTTC. This sequence encodes CASSQDRRGYYGYTF.

The chain couples TRBV19 to TRBJ2-3, with TRBD1 as a possible D gene (5 bases). The CDR3 contains 14 residues. Trimming removed 3 bases from V and 2 bases from J, with 9 bases in between. The germline CDR1 and CDR2 sequences are LNHDA and SQIVND (reference sequence). Written as DNA, the CDR3 is TGTGCCAGTAGTATGGCAGGGATCACAGATACGCAGTATTTT. It is translated as CASSMAGITDTQYF.

This clone turned up a few times. The chain's CDR3 is CASSLAVSGTGELFF. The CDR3 DNA reads as TGTGCCAGCAGCTTAGCGGTATCGGGCACCGGGGAGCTGTTTTTT. The chain carries TRBV7-9 and TRBJ2-2; no definite D call. The germline CDR1 and CDR2 sequences are SEHNR and FQNEAQ (reference sequence). There are 15 residues in the CDR3. The V and J ends lost 0 bases and 4 bases respectively, with 9 bases between them. Variable domain in full (rest from reference TRBV7-9 and TRBJ2-2): DTGVSQNPRHKITKRGQNVTFRCDPISEHNRLYWYRQTLGQGPEFLTYFQNEAQLEKSRLLSDRFSAERPKGSFSTLEIQRTEQGDSAMYLCASSLAVSGTGELFFGEGSRLTVL.

J is TRBJ1-1 and V is TRBV27; D unresolved. The CDR3 extends over 14 amino acids. Trimming shortened V by 5 bases and J by 3 bases, and 13 bases separated the two germline ends. Germline lookup yields CDR1 MNHEY and CDR2 SMNVEV (reference sequence). CDR3: CASSPTGSYTEAFF. CDR3 coding DNA: TGTGCCAGCAGTCCGACCGGGTCCTACACTGAAGCTTTCTTT.

The chain couples TRBV14 to TRBJ2-7; D is uncertain. The V gene's germline CDR1 is SGHDN and CDR2 FVKESK. This CDR3 has 15 amino acids. Trimming removed 0 bases from V and 4 bases from J, with 13 bases in between. The CDR3 DNA follows: TGTGCCAGCAGCCAAGAAGGCGACTTCTTATACGAGCAGTACTTC. This sequence encodes CASSQEGDFLYEQYF.

The chain carries TRBV18 and TRBJ2-7; no definite D call. V was shortened by 0 bases and J by 3 bases, with 6 bases between the two germline ends. The CDR3 totals 13 residues. Germline CDR1 KGHSH, CDR2 LQKENI. CDR3 sequence reads: CASSPPTYYEQYF. DNA for the CDR3: TGTGCCAGCTCACCACCCACATACTACGAGCAGTACTTC.

This clone occurred a few times. J is TRBJ2-3 and V is TRBV4-1, with 7 bases lining up with TRBD2. Germline trimming cut 0 bases from V and 4 bases from J; bases unmatched to any gene: 10. Looked up from germline, CDR1 is MGHRA and CDR2 is YSYEKL. The length of the CDR3 is 17 residues. CDR3 sequence reads: CASSQDRGGRGADTQYF. The DNA for the CDR3 is TGCGCCAGCAGCCAAGATCGCGGCGGGAGAGGGGCAGATACGCAGTATTTT.

V gene TRBV4-3 combines with J gene TRBJ2-7; no clear D. This CDR3 is 15 amino acids long. V was pared by 0 bases and J by 0 bases, with 9 bases between. Germline V CDR1 and CDR2: LGHNA, YSLEER. CDR3 nucleotide sequence: TGCGCCAGCAGCCAAGATTGGCATGTCTCCTACGAGCAGTACTTC. Translation: CASSQDWHVSYEQYF.

This chain connects TRBV4-2 to TRBJ2-1, with TRBD1 identical over 7 bases. Germline V gene lookup returns CDR1 LGHNA and CDR2 YNFKEQ. V was pared by 3 bases and J by 5 bases, with 4 bases of the junction left unmatched. The CDR3 is made up of 14 amino acids. CDR3 coding DNA: TGTGCCAGCAGCCACCTCGGGACAGACAATGAGCAGTTCTTC. Amino acid sequence: CASSHLGTDNEQFF.

V is TRBV11-2 and J is TRBJ2-1, with 14 positions matching TRBD2. The V segment lost 4 bases and the J segment 6 bases; nucleotides outside the gene matches: 2. Germline assignment: CDR1 SGHAT and CDR2 FQNNGV. This CDR3 has 15 amino acids. CDR3 sequence reads: CASSSGLAGGNEQFF. Here the CDR3 DNA reads TGTGCCAGCAGCTCTGGACTAGCGGGAGGCAATGAGCAGTTCTTC.

The chain employs TRBV6-5 and TRBJ1-1; D uncertain. This CDR3 spans 14 amino acids. CDR1 is MNHEY and CDR2 is SVGAGI in the germline V gene. V lost 0 bases, J lost 4 bases, and 9 bases lay in between. CDR3 sequence reads: CASSYSYAGTEAFF. Here the CDR3 DNA reads TGTGCCAGCAGTTACTCTTACGCGGGCACTGAAGCTTTCTTT.

The J gene is TRBJ1-1, the V gene TRBV29-1; 8 nucleotides match TRBD1. Germline V lookup: CDR1 SQVTM, CDR2 ANQGSEA. Trimming removed 4 bases from V and 5 bases from J; junction bases left unmatched: 6. CDR3 length: 13 residues. CDR3 DNA: TGCAGCGTTGGAACAGGGGGTTGGACTGAAGCTTTCTTT. Its translation: CSVGTGGWTEAFF.

This clone is a singleton in its sample. The chain joins TRBV27 to TRBJ2-1; maybe TRBD1 (5 bases). The V end lost 4 bases, the J end lost 10 bases, and 14 bases lay between the germline ends. CDR3 size: 13 residues. From germline, CDR1 is MNHEY and CDR2 SMNVEV (reference sequence). CDR3 nucleotides: TGTGCCAGCAGTTCTCAGGGTTCTGACGAGCAGTTCTTC. Translated: CASSSQGSDEQFF.

The rearrangement uses TRBV5-1 and TRBJ2-7, with D possibly being TRBD2 (7 bases). Trimming removed 0 bases at V and 4 bases at J, with 8 bases between. CDR3 length equals 13 residues. Germline lookup yields CDR1 SGHRS and CDR2 YFSETQ. The CDR3 loop is CASSLEGGYEQYF. CDR3 bases: TGCGCCAGCAGCTTGGAGGGGGGGTACGAGCAGTACTTC.

Concerning this clone itself: The junction differs from germline at one of its ends, possibly a read error. This sequence joins TRBV18 and TRBJ2-1, with 8 bases matching TRBD2. The CDR3 is made up of 15 amino acids. Germline-derived CDR1 and CDR2 are KGHSH and LQKENI. The CDR3 spells CASSPGGGSFNEQFF. The CDR3 nucleotides are TGTGCCAGCTCACCCGGGGGGGGCTCCTTCAATGAGCAGTTCTTC.